This TCR beta chain comes out of a study of response to subunit inactivated influenza vaccine. One entry per CDR3 protein, called by TCRdb with MiXCR from the RT-PCR reads. The data contain about half a million distinct CDR3 sequences, 7.6% of them singletons. Germline values: CDR1 LGHNA, CDR2 YSLEER. This CDR3 comprises 18 residues. V lost 3 bases and J lost 0, with 15 bases in between. Study results and limitations: Each seasonal influenza vaccination, the authors suggested, recruits few new T cells.

On this clonotype: Its cognate antigen is unknown.

This sequence was found in a man aged 45 to 75 who received an inactivated influenza vaccine. V usage is TRBV4-3 and J usage is TRBJ1-6, with a possible D match to TRBD1 (6 bases). The sample in question was PBMCs from blood, obtained around 25 months after vaccination. The CDR3 reads CASSQGGHSSSYNSPLHF. The DNA of the CDR3 is TGCGCCAGCAGCCAGGGGGGACACTCGAGCTCCTATAATTCACCCCTCCACTTT.